These 27 T cell receptor beta chains came from one sample sequenced in a study of blood T cells in healthy people across ages (dated by TCRdb to between 2015 and 2017). The protocol used for the library was 5' RACE. This sample was sequenced with an Illumina HiSeq 2500. A second about 7 to 12 cycle PCR used a sample-barcoded 5' primer and a J-beta primer mix. The raw public reads went through TCRdb reprocessing: fastp at Q25, MiXCR clone calling, in-frame beta chains kept. Rows with a matching CDR3 protein are joined into one entry that keeps the most common DNA and genes. For this sample there are almost 800,000 distinct CDR3 sequences; more than 45% appear just once. The ten largest clones take up around 20% of the sample. Sequencing was carried out using blood. The receptors come from a man younger than 45 in good health.

The chain links TRBV5-1 to TRBJ2-1; D is ambiguous. Germline V gene sequence: CDR1 SGHRS, CDR2 YFSETQ. Trimming took off 5 bases at V and 5 bases at J, with 14 bases between the two ends. CDR3 length: 14 residues. For the CDR3, the DNA is TGCGCCAGCAGTTGGACCCCAGGCAACAATGAGCAGTTCTTC. Residues: CASSWTPGNNEQFF.

In this sample, this clonotype turned up a few times. The chain has TRBV20-1 and TRBJ2-4; no reliable D call. Looked up from germline, CDR1 is DFQATT and CDR2 is SNEGSKA (reference sequence). The CDR3 sequence is 12 residues long. V was trimmed by 0 bases and J by 5 bases, leaving 5 bases between them. This CDR3 reads CSARDTQNIQYF. The CDR3 region has the DNA TGCAGTGCTAGAGATACGCAAAACATTCAGTACTTC.

J is TRBJ2-1 and V is TRBV11-2, with D possibly being TRBD2 (7 bases). The V end lost 2 bases, the J end lost 5 bases, and 10 bases lay between the germline ends. This CDR3 has 14 amino acids. The V gene's germline CDR1 is SGHAT and CDR2 FQNNGV. This CDR3 is CASSLRGADNEQFF. The CDR3 region has the DNA TGTGCCAGCAGCTTACGGGGGGCAGACAATGAGCAGTTCTTC. Full variable domain (outside the CDR3, taken from reference TRBV11-2 and TRBJ2-1): EAGVAQSPRYKIIEKRQSVAFWCNPISGHATLYWYQQILGQGPKLLIQFQNNGVVDDSQLPKDRFSAERLKGVDSTLKIQPAKLEDSAVYLCASSLRGADNEQFFGPGTRLTVL.

The rearrangement links TRBV14 to TRBJ2-4, with D perhaps matching TRBD2 (6 bases). The end of the DNA is better explained by TRBJ2-5, so the J call may be wrong. This CDR3 region has 17 residues. CDR1 is SGHDN and CDR2 is FVKESK in the germline V gene. The CDR3 loop reads CASSQDREPYFQETQYF. The DNA of the CDR3 is TGTGCCAGCAGCCAAGACCGGGAGCCTTACTTCCAAGAGACCCAGTACTTC.

This chain uses TRBV29-1 with TRBJ2-7; no definite D call. Trimming stripped 6 bases from V and 6 bases from J, with 9 bases between. The CDR3 covers 10 residues. Germline CDR1 is SQVTM and CDR2 is ANQGSEA. CDR3 bases: TGCAGCGTCATCGGCTCCGAGCAGTACTTC. Protein product: CSVIGSEQYF.

The chain recombines TRBV12-3 or TRBV12-4 with TRBJ2-3; TRBD2 is a possible D gene (6 bases). The ends were cut back, 6 bases at V and 5 bases at J, with 18 bases in the middle. CDR3 size: 15 residues. The CDR3 bases are TGTGCCAGCAGCCAGGACGGATCCGGGGGAGATACGCAGTATTTT. It translates to CASSQDGSGGDTQYF.

The chain links TRBV7-9 to TRBJ2-4; a weak D match, TRBD1 (6 bases). The J call may be incorrect, as the DNA end agrees better with TRBJ2-7. CDR3 length: 14 amino acids. Germline CDR1 reads SEHNR; CDR2 reads FQNEAQ (reference sequence). Here the CDR3 DNA reads TGTGCCAGCAGCTTAGGCCAGGGGTGGTACGAGCAGTACTTC. Its protein is CASSLGQGWYEQYF.

This clonotype was recorded only once. The chain employs TRBV10-3 and TRBJ2-1; TRBD2 is a possible D gene (5 bases). The J call is uncertain, as TRBJ2-7 better fits the DNA end. The germline V gene has CDR1 ENHRY and CDR2 SYGVKD. The CDR3 consists of 15 residues. The CDR3 is CAINPGLLGYNEQYF. CDR3 coding DNA: TGTGCCATCAACCCCGGACTCCTAGGGTACAATGAGCAGTACTTC.

The rearrangement links TRBV11-2 to TRBJ2-4; D is uncertain. V dropped 4 bases and J dropped 0 bases, with 10 bases sitting between them. CDR1 and CDR2 (germline): SGHAT, FQNNGV. The CDR3 has 15 residues. The CDR3, as DNA: TGTGCCAGCAGCTCCTTACAGTTAGCCAAAAACATTCAGTACTTC. This sequence encodes CASSSLQLAKNIQYF.

This clonotype occurred a few times. The chain uses TRBV6-5 and TRBJ1-2; 8 bases are a match to TRBD1. The CDR3 contains 13 residues. The germline V gene has CDR1 MNHEY and CDR2 SVGAGI. The V gene end was trimmed by 6 bases and the J gene end by 2 bases; junction bases not matched to a gene: 2. The CDR3 DNA sequence: TGTGCCAGCAGAAGGGACAGGAACTATGGCTACACCTTC. Its translation is CASRRDRNYGYTF.

The chain has TRBV20-1 and TRBJ1-5; D call uncertain. This CDR3 spans 13 amino acids. The V gene lost 1 base and the J gene lost 2 bases, with 6 bases spanning the gap. Germline CDR1 is DFQATT and CDR2 is SNEGSKA (reference sequence). CDR3 in amino acids: CSARGGRNQPQHF. The CDR3 DNA reads TGCAGTGCTAGAGGCGGACGCAATCAGCCCCAGCATTTT.

The V gene is TRBV20-1, the J gene TRBJ2-1, with 7 bases matching TRBD1. Germline-derived CDR1 and CDR2 are DFQATT and SNEGSKA (reference sequence). CDR3 length: 18 residues. V shed 1 base, J shed 0 bases, and the junction held 12 bases outside the gene matches. CDR3 DNA sequence: TGCAGTGCTAGAGGGGATAGGGGGCGCGGAAGCTCCTACAATGAGCAGTTCTTC. It yields the protein CSARGDRGRGSSYNEQFF.

The chain uses TRBV7-9 and TRBJ2-5; D gene ambiguous. Trimming pared 4 bases from V and 3 bases from J, leaving 12 bases between. CDR1 and CDR2 from the germline V gene are SEHNR and FQNEAQ (reference sequence). The CDR3 consists of 14 residues. The DNA of the CDR3 is TGTGCCAGCAGCTCAGACGCAAGCAAAGAGACCCAGTACTTC. It yields the protein CASSSDASKETQYF.

This sequence joins TRBV3-1 and TRBJ2-7; possibly TRBD2 for D (5 bases). Germline CDR1 LGHDT, CDR2 YNNKEL (reference sequence). The CDR3 consists of 13 residues. V lost 1 base, J lost 6 bases, and 10 bases lay in between. CDR3 in DNA: TGTGCCAGCAGCCAAGCAGGAGCGGTCGAGCAGTACTTC. This encodes CASSQAGAVEQYF.

This clonotype was picked up many times. The chain couples TRBV10-3 to TRBJ2-5, with 7 bases identical to TRBD1. The junction had 3 bases not matched to a gene; V was cut back by 11 bases and J by 0 bases. Germline CDR1 reads ENHRY; CDR2 reads SYGVKD. The CDR3 spans 12 residues. The CDR3 sequence: CAPGTDQETQYF. The CDR3 region has the DNA TGTGCCCCAGGGACAGACCAAGAGACCCAGTACTTC.

The chain employs TRBV7-9 and TRBJ2-2; 7 positions agree with TRBD1. J gave up 1 base and V 6 bases, and 5 bases lay outside the gene matches. Germline V gene sequence: CDR1 SEHNR, CDR2 FQNEAQ (reference sequence). CDR3 length: 15 residues. The CDR3 loop is CASSSQGVNTGELFF. CDR3 nucleotide sequence: TGTGCCAGCAGTTCCCAGGGGGTGAACACCGGGGAGCTGTTTTTT.

This clonotype was seen more than once but under ten times. V usage is TRBV14 and J usage is TRBJ2-5; D is uncertain. The CDR3 is 14 residues long. The V gene's germline CDR1 is SGHDN and CDR2 FVKESK. V was cut by 0 bases and J by 1 base, with 6 bases left in between. CDR3: CASSQDWLQETQYF. The DNA of the CDR3 is TGTGCCAGCAGCCAAGATTGGCTCCAAGAGACCCAGTACTTC.

As for this clonotype: Germline and junction disagree at one end, which may indicate a read error. The chain combines TRBV9 with TRBJ2-3, with TRBD2 matching 9 bases. The CDR3 loop spans 14 amino acids. Germline CDR1 and CDR2: SGDLS and YYNGEE. The CDR3 nucleotides are TGTGCCGGCAGCCGCAGCGGGGGGCTAGATACGCAGTATTTT. Translating it yields CAGSRSGGLDTQYF. Full variable domain (outside the CDR3, taken from reference TRBV9 and TRBJ2-3): DSGVTQTPKHLITATGQRVTLRCSPRSGDLSVYWYQQSLDQGLQFLIQYYNGEERAKGNILERFSAQQFPDLHSELNLSSLELGDSALYFCAGSRSGGLDTQYFGPGTRLTVL.

This clonotype appeared a single time. The rearrangement links TRBV20-1 to TRBJ1-2; D is unclear. Germline V lookup: CDR1 DFQATT, CDR2 SNEGSKA (reference sequence). Trimming left V 3 bases short and J 6 bases short, with 14 bases between. This CDR3 has 13 residues. DNA for the CDR3: TGCAGTGCTAGTAAGGGAAAAGTGGATGGCTACACCTTC. Its protein is CSASKGKVDGYTF.

This clonotype has just a few counts. The gene calls are TRBV7-2 and TRBJ2-7; D is uncertain. V was clipped by 5 bases and J by 0 bases, with 11 bases between them. The CDR3 contains 14 residues. Per germline, CDR1 SGHTA and CDR2 FQGNSA. CDR3 coding DNA: TGTGCCAGCAGCCCTCGGATGAGCTCCTACGAGCAGTACTTC. Translation: CASSPRMSSYEQYF.

This clonotype was counted many times. The chain is built from TRBV12-3 or TRBV12-4 and TRBJ1-2, with no clear D. The CDR3 is 13 amino acids. V lost 4 bases, J lost 5 bases, and 11 bases lay in between. Here the CDR3 DNA reads TGTGCCAGCAGTTGGGCAGAATATTATGGCTACACCTTC. This gives the protein CASSWAEYYGYTF.

Only one count was recorded for this clonotype. A read error may account for a junction end that differs from germline. The chain recombines TRBV2 with TRBJ2-1; tentatively, D is TRBD2 (5 bases). The CDR3 is made up of 14 amino acids. Germline V CDR1 and CDR2: SNHLY, FYNNEI. The CDR3 coding sequence is TGTGCCAGCAGCGAGGGCCTCTCTGTGAATGAGCTGTTCTTC. It yields the protein CASSEGLSVNELFF.

The table lists this clonotype with a few counts. The gene calls are TRBV12-3 or TRBV12-4 and TRBJ2-7; D is possibly TRBD1 (6 bases). CDR3 size: 17 residues. V shed 6 bases and J shed 4 bases, with 25 bases lying between them. CDR3 sequence (DNA): TGTGCCAGCAGCGTGTCCCGGGCAGGGACAAGAAGTTACGAGCAGTACTTC. Translating gives CASSVSRAGTRSYEQYF.

This chain links TRBV7-3 with TRBJ2-6; no reliable D call. Germline CDR1 reads SGHTA; CDR2 reads FQGTGA. V lost 3 bases and J 0 bases, leaving 12 bases between the germline ends. This CDR3 region has 17 residues. CDR3 protein: CASSLGSQGSGANVLTF. The CDR3 DNA sequence: TGTGCCAGCAGCTTGGGGTCCCAAGGCTCTGGGGCCAACGTCCTGACTTTC.

This sequence joins TRBV7-2 and TRBJ2-3; 8 bases are a match to TRBD2. The length of the CDR3 is 17 residues. The germline V gene has CDR1 SGHTA and CDR2 FQGNSA. The J segment lost 0 bases and the V segment lost 0 bases, leaving 5 bases of the junction unmatched. Here the CDR3 reads CASSLAGTSGSTDTQYF. CDR3 sequence (DNA): TGTGCCAGCAGCTTAGCAGGCACTAGCGGAAGCACAGATACGCAGTATTTT.

The chain is built from TRBV3-1 and TRBJ2-5; D is unclear. Trimming cost V 1 base and J 3 bases, with 3 bases left between them. From germline, CDR1 is LGHDT and CDR2 YNNKEL (reference sequence). The CDR3 contains 12 residues. CDR3 sequence (DNA): TGTGCCAGCAGCCAAGTAAAAGAGACCCAGTACTTC. This sequence encodes CASSQVKETQYF.

This clonotype was counted at least ten times. This chain uses TRBV6-1 with TRBJ2-7; no clear D. V was trimmed by 5 bases and J by 4 bases, leaving 12 bases between them. Germline CDR1 MNHNS, CDR2 SASEGT. CDR3 length equals 13 residues. CDR3 region: CASSPQPRYEQYF. As DNA, the CDR3 is TGTGCCAGCAGTCCCCAGCCGAGATACGAGCAGTACTTC.